The rows below give T cell receptor beta chains drawn from one sample of a study of T cells in localized non-small cell lung cancer. Sequencing used immunoSEQ multiplex PCR; TCRdb keeps in-frame clones, though not all of them. The sample comprises tens of thousands of clones, 83% of which are singletons, and 7.8% rests with the top ten. Sequences were derived from PBMCs, sampled before any cancer treatment. Receptors originate from a man aged 40-75 years with stage II lung adenocarcinoma. CDR3s include the opening cysteine and the closing phenylalanine or tryptophan. Clone size is stated in some rows and not others, as once, few, many or a class when expanded.

V gene: TRBV6-6
clone size: -
CDR3 protein: CASTGQGFNGYTF

V gene: TRBV7-6
clone size: once
CDR3 protein: CASSRTSGRVNSTDTQYF

V gene: TRBV2
clone size: -
CDR3 protein: CASSEAGFRNTEAFF

V gene: TRBV18
clone size: -
CDR3 protein: CASSPRAATNEKLFF

V gene: TRBV19
clone size: -
CDR3 protein: CASKPAGDSGANVLTF

V gene: TRBV27
clone size: few
CDR3 protein: CASSSARGQTDTQYF

V gene: TRBV10-3
clone size: few
CDR3 protein: CAISQEGIYGYTF

V gene: TRBV4-1
clone size: -
CDR3 protein: CASSQDDSDYEQYF

V gene: TRBV7-8
clone size: once
CDR3 protein: CASVTPVGVGQGGTDTQYF

V gene: TRBV7-9
clone size: -
CDR3 protein: CASTIGTGPNTEAFF

V gene: TRBV5-1
clone size: -
CDR3 protein: CASTSRGREEETQYF

V gene: TRBV5-1
clone size: -
CDR3 protein: CASSLGQGALEETQYF

V gene: TRBV25-1
clone size: -
CDR3 protein: CASSEYRGSTGNTIYF

V gene: TRBV6-1
clone size: -
CDR3 protein: CASSENRDNGEQFF

V gene: TRBV9
clone size: -
CDR3 protein: CASSVGTSGGWETQYF

V gene: TRBV7-2
clone size: -
CDR3 protein: CASSLTRVETKRPQYF

V gene: TRBV30
clone size: -
CDR3 protein: CAWSQRESSDTQYF

V gene: TRBV7-2
clone size: once
CDR3 protein: CASSLAGAYNEQFF

V gene: TRBV14
clone size: -
CDR3 protein: CASSQGSYRNTEAFF

V gene: TRBV4-1
clone size: -
CDR3 protein: CASSQAGSSYNEQFF

V gene: TRBV5-1
clone size: -
CDR3 protein: CASSLGYGYTF

V gene: TRBV5-4
clone size: once
CDR3 protein: CASSMVIRGASVGDSPLHF

V gene: TRBV10-3
clone size: -
CDR3 protein: CAISESASGTYEQYF

V gene: TRBV7-2
clone size: -
CDR3 protein: CASSPRAGGYQETQYF

V gene: TRBV4-3
clone size: -
CDR3 protein: CASSQEGRNYGYTF

V gene: TRBV4-1
clone size: -
CDR3 protein: CASSQGQGGSYEQYF

V gene: TRBV19
clone size: few
CDR3 protein: CASSRDTTYEQYF

V gene: TRBV14
clone size: -
CDR3 protein: CASSQELLGYTF

V gene: TRBV6-6
clone size: -
CDR3 protein: CASSSSPDSSYEQYF

V gene: TRBV18
clone size: -
CDR3 protein: CASSPPPTGFQTTNQPQHF

V gene: TRBV9
clone size: -
CDR3 protein: CASSVGGGARGADTEAFF

V gene: TRBV7-2
clone size: -
CDR3 protein: CASSSMQGEKLFF

V gene: TRBV5-6
clone size: -
CDR3 protein: CASSIRQGTSTDTQYF

V gene: TRBV5-6
clone size: -
CDR3 protein: CASSLVFPQGTDTQYF

V gene: TRBV5-1
clone size: -
CDR3 protein: CASSDIPPRTSGNTIYF

V gene: TRBV10-3
clone size: -
CDR3 protein: CAISERDGSYEQYF

V gene: TRBV19
clone size: -
CDR3 protein: CASSIKGAPTDTQYF

V gene: TRBV6-5
clone size: -
CDR3 protein: CASSLHGDRANEQYF

V gene: TRBV18
clone size: -
CDR3 protein: CASSPIGTEYNEQFF

V gene: TRBV9
clone size: -
CDR3 protein: CASSPRDRGIYEQYF

V gene: TRBV7-2
clone size: -
CDR3 protein: CASSHTTGNTIYF

V gene: TRBV2
clone size: -
CDR3 protein: CAGKGSGETQYF

V gene: TRBV28
clone size: -
CDR3 protein: CASSPGSTTEAFF

V gene: TRBV7-3
clone size: -
CDR3 protein: CASSRTGARTGELFF

V gene: TRBV19
clone size: -
CDR3 protein: CASSIARGRNQPQHF

V gene: TRBV6-6
clone size: -
CDR3 protein: CASSYSSPGSQYF

V gene: TRBV5-4
clone size: -
CDR3 protein: CASSLGRTDTQYF

V gene: TRBV18
clone size: once
CDR3 protein: CASSPVANTGELFF

V gene: TRBV28
clone size: -
CDR3 protein: CASSPDDEGISDQPQHF